These 8 T cell receptor beta chains originate from one sample sequenced in a study of CD8 T cells in Susac syndrome. cDNA came from roughly 0.47 to 1 ug RNA primed by random hexamers. TCRdb used MiXCR to reprocess the immunoSEQ multiplex PCR reads, holding one entry per CDR3 protein. The sample consists of some 180,000 distinct CDR3 sequences, roughly 94% of them appearing once. Specimen: CD4+ T cells from PBMCs. Source of these receptors: a human donor with Susac syndrome.

This rearrangement joins TRBV7-6 to TRBJ1-2, with D uncertain. The CDR3 has 13 residues. Deletions cut 1 base from V and 8 bases from J, with 11 bases between. The germline CDR1 and CDR2 sequences are SGHVS and FNYEAQ. CDR3: CASSLVPYRGYTF. The CDR3, as DNA: TGTGCCAGCAGCTTAGTCCCGTACCGAGGCTACACCTTC.

This rearrangement joins TRBV7-9 to TRBJ1-1; 9 positions agree with TRBD1. The germline V gene encodes CDR1 SEHNR and CDR2 FQNEAQ (reference sequence). This CDR3 region has 16 residues. J was trimmed by 4 bases and V by 1 base; bases with no gene match: 7. CDR3 nucleotides: TGTGCCAGCAGCTTAGATTTGGGACAGGGAGGCACTGAAGCTTTCTTT. Protein: CASSLDLGQGGTEAFF.

The chain joins TRBV27 to TRBJ1-1, with TRBD1 as a possible D gene (5 bases). Trimming took 0 bases from V and 3 from J, leaving 11 bases between them. CDR1 and CDR2 from the germline V gene are MNHEY and SMNVEV (reference sequence). The CDR3 is made up of 15 amino acids. For the CDR3, the DNA is TGTGCCAGCAGTTTATCTCAGCGGGGGGACACTGAAGCTTTCTTT. Amino acid sequence: CASSLSQRGDTEAFF.

V is TRBV5-4 and J is TRBJ2-1; D uncertain. The germline V gene encodes CDR1 SGHNT and CDR2 YYREEE (reference sequence). The CDR3 spans 15 residues. Trimming pared 0 bases from V and 4 bases from J, leaving 11 bases between. CDR3 DNA sequence: TGTGCCAGCAGCTTGGGCCACCCGAGGTACAATGAGCAGTTCTTC. It yields the protein CASSLGHPRYNEQFF. Variable domain in full (rest from reference TRBV5-4 and TRBJ2-1): ETGVTQSPTHLIKTRGQQVTLRCSSQSGHNTVSWYQQALGQGPQFIFQYYREEENGRGNFPPRFSGLQFPNYSSELNVNALELDDSALYLCASSLGHPRYNEQFFGPGTRLTVL.

The CDR3 region is CASSETGLNTEAFF. The CDR3 region has the DNA TGTGCCAGCAGCGAGACAGGCCTGAACACTGAAGCTTTCTTT. V usage is TRBV7-2 and J usage is TRBJ1-1; D possibly corresponds to TRBD1 (6 bases). Germline lookup yields CDR1 SGHTA and CDR2 FQGNSA. The CDR3 is 14 residues long. V was trimmed by 5 bases and J by 0 bases, leaving 10 bases between them.

The DNA for the CDR3 is TGTGCCACCAGTGATTTCGGGGGTCAAGAGACCCAGTACTTC. Amino acid sequence: CATSDFGGQETQYF. The chain joins TRBV24-1 to TRBJ2-5, with TRBD2 as a possible D gene (6 bases). Trimming stripped 1 base from V and 2 bases from J, with 7 bases between. The CDR3 contains 14 residues. Germline V gene data show CDR1 as KGHDR and CDR2 as SFDVKD.

The gene calls are TRBV7-2 and TRBJ2-7; 9 bases align to TRBD2. CDR1 and CDR2 (germline): SGHTA, FQGNSA. Trimming removed 1 base from V and 3 bases from J; junction bases left unmatched: 10. The length of the CDR3 is 17 residues. This CDR3 is CASSLGLRGLADYEQYF. The CDR3 DNA sequence: TGTGCCAGCAGCTTAGGCCTCAGGGGACTAGCAGACTACGAGCAGTACTTC.

The chain joins TRBV27 to TRBJ2-5; D is undetermined. V lost 1 base, J lost 2 bases, and 11 bases lay in between. This CDR3 is built from 15 residues. Germline CDR1 reads MNHEY; CDR2 reads SMNVEV (reference sequence). The DNA for the CDR3 is TGTGCCAGCAGTTTATGGGGAAATAGGCAAGAGACCCAGTACTTC. Translated, it gives CASSLWGNRQETQYF.